Listed below are T cell receptor beta chains from one sample, sequenced in a study of technical replicates of blood from a few donors. Sequencing used immunoSEQ multiplex PCR; TCRdb keeps in-frame clones, though not all of them. The repertoire consists of about 13,000 clones, with 70% to 80% occurring once and the leading ten covering 10% to 15%. Specimen: PBMCs. These receptor sequences come from a human donor in good health. Both conserved end residues are part of each CDR3. Fields, in order: D gene, V gene, clone size, J gene, CDR3 protein, CDR3 DNA. A D gene is named only where the DNA matches it firmly. Size is stated for part of the rows, as once, few or many counts, or as a class when the clone is expanded.

D gene: TRBD1; V gene: TRBV10-3; clone size: -; J gene: TRBJ1-4; CDR3 protein: CAISGPGQPLKPEKLFF; CDR3 DNA: TGTGCCATCAGTGGGCCGGGACAGCCGTTGAAGCCGGAAAAACTGTTTTTT
D gene: TRBD1; V gene: TRBV11-3; clone size: -; J gene: TRBJ2-7; CDR3 protein: CASSLDGTAKDEQYF; CDR3 DNA: TGTGCCAGCAGCTTAGATGGGACAGCGAAGGACGAGCAGTACTTC
D gene: -; V gene: TRBV5-1; clone size: -; J gene: TRBJ2-2; CDR3 protein: CASSLGLITGELFF; CDR3 DNA: TGCGCCAGCAGCTTGGGACTAATCACCGGGGAGCTGTTTTTT
D gene: TRBD1; V gene: TRBV6-1; clone size: -; J gene: TRBJ2-3; CDR3 protein: CASSARADRGWSTDTQYF; CDR3 DNA: TGTGCCAGCAGTGCCCGAGCGGACAGGGGATGGAGCACAGATACGCAGTATTTT
D gene: -; V gene: TRBV6-1; clone size: -; J gene: TRBJ2-7; CDR3 protein: CASSSSGVGYEQYF; CDR3 DNA: TGTGCCAGCAGTTCGTCCGGGGTGGGGTACGAGCAGTACTTC
D gene: TRBD1; V gene: TRBV5-1; clone size: -; J gene: TRBJ2-2; CDR3 protein: CASTNGQGNTGELFF; CDR3 DNA: TGCGCCAGCACCAATGGACAGGGGAACACCGGGGAGCTGTTTTTT
D gene: TRBD1; V gene: TRBV6-6; clone size: -; J gene: TRBJ1-3; CDR3 protein: CASREQTGAGNTIYF; CDR3 DNA: TGTGCCAGCAGAGAACAGACAGGGGCTGGAAACACCATATATTTT
D gene: TRBD1; V gene: TRBV5-1; clone size: -; J gene: TRBJ2-5; CDR3 protein: CASSLAGQGTGETQYF; CDR3 DNA: TGCGCCAGCAGCTTGGCGGGACAGGGGACGGGGGAGACCCAGTACTTC
D gene: TRBD1; V gene: TRBV28; clone size: -; J gene: TRBJ2-7; CDR3 protein: CASRTGNINEQYF; CDR3 DNA: TGTGCCAGTAGGACAGGGAATATCAACGAGCAGTACTTC
D gene: TRBD1; V gene: TRBV12-5; clone size: -; J gene: TRBJ1-2; CDR3 protein: CASGLGGQGADGYTF; CDR3 DNA: TGTGCTAGTGGTTTGGGGGGACAGGGGGCGGATGGCTACACCTTC
D gene: -; V gene: TRBV28; clone size: once; J gene: TRBJ1-2; CDR3 protein: CASSNPGVGGVYGYTF; CDR3 DNA: TGTGCCAGCAGTAACCCGGGCGTCGGAGGCGTCTATGGCTACACCTTC
D gene: -; V gene: TRBV5-1; clone size: once; J gene: TRBJ2-2; CDR3 protein: CASSLVTGNVGGELFF; CDR3 DNA: TGCGCCAGCAGCCTCGTTACGGGAAACGTGGGCGGGGAGCTGTTTTTT
D gene: -; V gene: TRBV5-5; clone size: -; J gene: TRBJ2-5; CDR3 protein: CASSLAQGRETQYF; CDR3 DNA: TGTGCCAGCAGCTTGGCACAGGGCAGAGAGACCCAGTACTTC
D gene: -; V gene: TRBV10-2; clone size: -; J gene: TRBJ2-7; CDR3 protein: CASSDPRWAYEQYF; CDR3 DNA: TGCGCCAGCAGTGACCCCCGGTGGGCTTACGAGCAGTACTTC
D gene: -; V gene: TRBV7-9; clone size: -; J gene: TRBJ2-7; CDR3 protein: CASSSRQNYEQYF; CDR3 DNA: TGTGCCAGCAGCTCCCGACAGAATTACGAGCAGTACTTC
D gene: -; V gene: TRBV7-9; clone size: -; J gene: TRBJ1-4; CDR3 protein: CASSADGDFEKLFF; CDR3 DNA: TGTGCCAGCAGCGCCGACGGGGATTTCGAAAAACTGTTTTTT
D gene: -; V gene: TRBV29-1; clone size: -; J gene: TRBJ2-5; CDR3 protein: CSARTIQETQYF; CDR3 DNA: TGCAGCGCTCGGACTATCCAAGAGACCCAGTACTTC
D gene: TRBD1; V gene: TRBV7-2; clone size: few; J gene: TRBJ2-1; CDR3 protein: CASSFGQGGSGEQFF; CDR3 DNA: TGTGCCAGCAGCTTCGGACAGGGGGGTTCTGGTGAGCAGTTCTTC
D gene: TRBD2; V gene: TRBV4-2; clone size: -; J gene: TRBJ2-3; CDR3 protein: CASSQQETSSGRPDTQYF; CDR3 DNA: TGTGCCAGCAGCCAGCAAGAAACGTCTAGCGGGAGGCCAGATACGCAGTATTTT
D gene: TRBD2; V gene: TRBV6-1; clone size: -; J gene: TRBJ2-7; CDR3 protein: CASSPYRTSVEQYF; CDR3 DNA: TGTGCCAGCAGTCCCTATAGGACTAGCGTAGAGCAGTACTTC
D gene: TRBD1; V gene: TRBV28; clone size: -; J gene: TRBJ1-2; CDR3 protein: CASSGGGNYGYTF; CDR3 DNA: TGTGCCAGCAGTGGAGGGGGCAACTATGGCTACACCTTC
D gene: -; V gene: TRBV7-8; clone size: -; J gene: TRBJ1-4; CDR3 protein: CASSLGQAEGEKLFF; CDR3 DNA: TGTGCCAGCAGCTTAGGACAGGCTGAAGGCGAAAAACTGTTTTTT
D gene: TRBD1; V gene: TRBV10-2; clone size: -; J gene: TRBJ2-5; CDR3 protein: CASTPTPGQGEQETQYF; CDR3 DNA: TGCGCCAGCACCCCCACGCCGGGACAGGGGGAGCAAGAGACCCAGTACTTC
D gene: TRBD2; V gene: TRBV5-6; clone size: -; J gene: TRBJ2-7; CDR3 protein: CASSWLGTSGSGEQYF; CDR3 DNA: TGTGCCAGCAGCTGGCTGGGGACTAGCGGGAGTGGAGAGCAGTACTTC
D gene: -; V gene: TRBV6-1; clone size: -; J gene: TRBJ2-3; CDR3 protein: CASSEGVGVLNTQYF; CDR3 DNA: TGTGCCAGCAGTGAAGGGGTAGGGGTGCTGAATACGCAGTATTTT
D gene: -; V gene: TRBV7-6; clone size: -; J gene: TRBJ2-2; CDR3 protein: CASSLVAGQNTGELFF; CDR3 DNA: TGTGCCAGCAGCTTAGTTGCGGGGCAGAACACCGGGGAGCTGTTTTTT
D gene: TRBD1; V gene: TRBV15; clone size: -; J gene: TRBJ2-3; CDR3 protein: CATSQRDRGEYTQYF; CDR3 DNA: TGTGCCACCAGCCAACGGGACAGGGGTGAATATACGCAGTATTTT
D gene: TRBD1; V gene: TRBV2; clone size: -; J gene: TRBJ1-2; CDR3 protein: CASSEEGGASYGYTF; CDR3 DNA: TGTGCCAGCAGTGAGGAAGGGGGCGCGAGCTATGGCTACACCTTC
D gene: -; V gene: TRBV19; clone size: -; J gene: TRBJ2-2; CDR3 protein: CASRRDRNTGELFF; CDR3 DNA: TGTGCCAGTAGGCGGGATAGGAACACCGGGGAGCTGTTTTTT
D gene: TRBD2; V gene: TRBV6-1; clone size: once; J gene: TRBJ2-5; CDR3 protein: CASSDRLAGGPGETQYF; CDR3 DNA: TGTGCCAGCAGTGACAGACTAGCGGGAGGGCCTGGAGAGACCCAGTACTTC
D gene: -; V gene: TRBV6-5; clone size: -; J gene: TRBJ2-7; CDR3 protein: CASSYSQSYEQYF; CDR3 DNA: TGTGCCAGCAGTTACTCTCAGTCCTACGAGCAGTACTTC
D gene: TRBD2; V gene: TRBV14; clone size: -; J gene: TRBJ2-1; CDR3 protein: CASSLRTSGRASDEQFF; CDR3 DNA: TGTGCCAGCAGCCTGCGGACTAGCGGGAGGGCCAGCGATGAGCAGTTCTTC
D gene: TRBD1; V gene: TRBV6-1; clone size: -; J gene: TRBJ2-7; CDR3 protein: CASRDRGATYEQYF; CDR3 DNA: TGTGCCAGCAGGGACAGGGGGGCCACCTACGAGCAGTACTTC
D gene: -; V gene: TRBV7-9; clone size: -; J gene: TRBJ1-5; CDR3 protein: CASSLTGNGQPQHF; CDR3 DNA: TGTGCCAGCAGCTTAACCGGGAACGGTCAGCCCCAGCATTTT
D gene: TRBD2; V gene: TRBV5-1; clone size: -; J gene: TRBJ2-3; CDR3 protein: CASSSRGSGSATDTQYF; CDR3 DNA: TGCGCCAGCAGCTCTCGGGGGAGCGGGAGTGCCACAGATACGCAGTATTTT
D gene: TRBD1; V gene: TRBV6-6; clone size: -; J gene: TRBJ2-7; CDR3 protein: CASSKQGPLGEQYF; CDR3 DNA: TGTGCCAGCAGTAAACAGGGGCCCCTAGGCGAGCAGTACTTC
D gene: -; V gene: TRBV5-1; clone size: -; J gene: TRBJ2-3; CDR3 protein: CASSLTPISTDTQYF; CDR3 DNA: TGCGCCAGCAGCTTGACCCCTATAAGCACAGATACGCAGTATTTT
D gene: -; V gene: TRBV2; clone size: -; J gene: TRBJ2-1; CDR3 protein: CASSDVRGISEQFF; CDR3 DNA: TGTGCCAGCAGTGATGTTCGGGGGATTAGTGAGCAGTTCTTC
D gene: -; V gene: TRBV7-3; clone size: few; J gene: TRBJ1-1; CDR3 protein: CASSVGPDTEAFF; CDR3 DNA: TGTGCCAGCAGCGTCGGTCCCGACACTGAAGCTTTCTTT
D gene: -; V gene: TRBV9; clone size: -; J gene: TRBJ2-7; CDR3 protein: CASSVSPGLAYEQYF; CDR3 DNA: TGTGCCAGCAGCGTATCTCCGGGATTAGCCTACGAGCAGTACTTC
D gene: TRBD2; V gene: TRBV10-3; clone size: -; J gene: TRBJ2-7; CDR3 protein: CAIGTSGGLAFEQYF; CDR3 DNA: TGTGCCATCGGGACTAGCGGGGGACTGGCTTTCGAGCAGTACTTC
D gene: -; V gene: TRBV9; clone size: -; J gene: TRBJ2-6; CDR3 protein: CASSVVSGASGANVLTF; CDR3 DNA: TGTGCCAGCAGCGTAGTCTCAGGGGCCTCTGGGGCCAACGTCCTGACTTTC